One and the same sample provided the 30 T cell receptor beta chains below, sequenced in a study of identical twins. Each CDR3 protein gets one entry after TCRdb re-called the 5' RACE reads with MiXCR. The repertoire has hundreds of thousands of distinct CDR3 sequences, over 9% of them found once; the top ten carry about 1.6%. This sample was also put to use in a study of yellow fever vaccine responses in identical twins.

The sequencing input was PBMCs. The receptors derive from a young woman in good health.

This rearrangement joins TRBV5-1 to TRBJ2-2, with 7 bases fitting TRBD2. Per germline, CDR1 SGHRS and CDR2 YFSETQ. This CDR3 region has 14 residues. J gave up 7 bases and V 3 bases, and 6 bases lay outside the gene matches. The CDR3 sequence is CASSSGGPNGELFF. The CDR3 DNA follows: TGCGCCAGCAGCTCGGGGGGACCCAACGGGGAGCTGTTTTTT.

At least ten counts were recorded for this clonotype. This chain uses TRBV11-2 with TRBJ2-5; tentatively, D is TRBD2 (6 bases). The V end lost 5 bases, the J end lost 5 bases, and 18 bases lay between the germline ends. Germline CDR1 is SGHAT and CDR2 is FQNNGV. The CDR3 has 15 residues. The CDR3 sequence is CASSTSRVPVETQYF. CDR3 sequence (DNA): TGTGCCAGCAGCACTAGCAGAGTACCGGTGGAGACCCAGTACTTC.

The rearrangement joins TRBV28 to TRBJ2-1, with TRBD2 identical over 7 bases. The germline CDR1 and CDR2 sequences are MDHEN and SYDVKM. V shed 5 bases and J 5 bases; nucleotides not matched to a gene: 6. The CDR3 is 14 amino acids. Here the CDR3 reads CASSRASGNNEQFF. DNA of the CDR3: TGTGCCAGCAGTAGGGCTAGCGGAAACAATGAGCAGTTCTTC.

This clonotype was seen repeatedly, ten times or more. The chain carries TRBV6-6 and TRBJ1-5; no reliable D call. CDR1 is MNHNY, CDR2 SVGAGI, per germline (reference sequence). This CDR3 is 12 amino acids long. V lost 6 bases to trimming and J lost 3 bases, with 6 bases between them. CDR3 loop: CASSKNNQPQHF. The DNA for the CDR3 is TGTGCCAGCAGCAAGAACAATCAGCCCCAGCATTTT.

This clonotype was counted only a few times. The rearrangement joins TRBV29-1 to TRBJ2-1, with TRBD2 identical over 10 bases. This CDR3 region has 14 residues. V lost 7 bases, J lost 5 bases, and 8 bases stayed unmatched. From germline, CDR1 is SQVTM and CDR2 ANQGSEA. CDR3 nucleotide sequence: TGCAGCGAATCTCTAGCGGGAGTCGACAATGAGCAGTTCTTC. It translates to CSESLAGVDNEQFF.

The V gene is TRBV12-3 or TRBV12-4, the J gene TRBJ1-1, with D possibly TRBD1 on 6 matching bases. Trimming removed 5 bases at V and 5 bases at J, with 15 bases between. The CDR3 runs 14 residues. Here the CDR3 DNA reads TGTGCCAGCAGTCTCTACAGGGTCTTTACTGAAGCTTTCTTT. This encodes CASSLYRVFTEAFF.

The chain combines TRBV27 with TRBJ2-1; D assignment may be TRBD1 or TRBD2 (5 bases each). Germline V gene sequence: CDR1 MNHEY, CDR2 SMNVEV (reference sequence). The ends were cut back, 5 bases at V and 0 bases at J, with 20 bases in the middle. This CDR3 has 18 residues. The DNA for the CDR3 is TGTGCCAGCAGTCCGTCCCTTCTGGGGGTGATCTCCTACAATGAGCAGTTCTTC. Its translation is CASSPSLLGVISYNEQFF.

This clonotype was observed at least ten times. This sequence joins TRBV12-3 or TRBV12-4 and TRBJ2-5; no definite D call. CDR3 size: 13 residues. V dropped 7 bases and J dropped 1 base, with 10 bases sitting between them. CDR3 protein: CASTIGLQETQYF. In DNA, the CDR3 is TGTGCCAGCACTATTGGGCTCCAAGAGACCCAGTACTTC.

The V call is TRBV27, the J call TRBJ2-7, with TRBD1 matching 10 bases. Germline trimming cut 5 bases from V and 4 bases from J; bases unmatched to any gene: 8. CDR1 is MNHEY, CDR2 SMNVEV, per germline (reference sequence). The CDR3 has 15 amino acids. CDR3 protein: CASSTDRGPWYEQYF. The CDR3 DNA reads as TGTGCCAGCAGTACAGACAGGGGGCCTTGGTACGAGCAGTACTTC.

The V call is TRBV11-2, the J call TRBJ2-1, with TRBD1 matching over 8 bases. The CDR3 has 13 residues. Looked up from germline, CDR1 is SGHAT and CDR2 is FQNNGV. The junction had 7 bases not matched to a gene; V was cut back by 6 bases and J by 9 bases. The CDR3 bases are TGTGCCAGCAGACTCCAGGGGGCAGGTGAGCAGTTCTTC. This encodes CASRLQGAGEQFF.

This clonotype was recorded many times. The chain employs TRBV5-1 and TRBJ2-1; D is possibly TRBD1 or TRBD2 (5 bases each). Trimming shortened V by 4 bases and J by 4 bases, and 15 bases separated the two germline ends. The CDR3 runs 15 residues. The germline V gene encodes CDR1 SGHRS and CDR2 YFSETQ. The CDR3 DNA reads as TGCGCCAGCAGCGTGGGGGTCGGCGGATACAATGAGCAGTTCTTC. It translates to CASSVGVGGYNEQFF. The full variable domain, completed using reference TRBV5-1 and TRBJ2-1, is KAGVTQTPRYLIKTRGQQVTLSCSPISGHRSVSWYQQTPGQGLQFLFEYFSETQRNKGNFPGRFSGRQFSNSRSEMNVSTLELGDSALYLCASSVGVGGYNEQFFGPGTRLTVL.

V gene TRBV9 combines with J gene TRBJ2-5, with TRBD2 matching over 7 bases. The CDR3 is made up of 14 amino acids. The V gene's germline CDR1 is SGDLS and CDR2 YYNGEE. V gave up 0 bases and J gave up 3 bases; unmatched junction bases: 2. The CDR3 sequence: CASSVALAEETQYF. The DNA for the CDR3 is TGTGCCAGCAGCGTAGCTCTAGCGGAAGAGACCCAGTACTTC.

This chain links TRBV6-5 with TRBJ1-1; D is unclear. The germline CDR1 and CDR2 sequences are MNHEY and SVGAGI. Deletions cut 9 bases from V and 5 bases from J, with 10 bases between. The CDR3 extends over 11 amino acids. CDR3 nucleotide sequence: TGTGCCAGTCAGGCAGGAACTGAAGCTTTCTTT. This encodes CASQAGTEAFF.

This clonotype was seen at least ten times. This chain links TRBV9 with TRBJ2-2; either TRBD1 or TRBD2 may supply D (5 bases each). In germline, CDR1 is SGDLS, CDR2 YYNGEE. The CDR3 is 14 amino acids. V shed 0 bases and J shed 3 bases, with 6 bases lying between them. As DNA, the CDR3 is TGTGCCAGCAGCGTAGGAGGGGACACCGGGGAGCTGTTTTTT. It codes for CASSVGGDTGELFF.

In its sample, this clonotype was seen a few times. This rearrangement joins TRBV12-5 to TRBJ2-1; unclear D gene. Germline V gene lookup returns CDR1 LGHNT and CDR2 FRNRAP. The CDR3 runs to 13 residues. V was shortened by 7 bases and J by 4 bases, with 11 bases between the two germline ends. CDR3 sequence (DNA): TGTGCTAGTGCCCAGAGTTTTTACAATGAGCAGTTCTTC. Its protein product is CASAQSFYNEQFF. The full variable domain, its missing parts supplied by reference TRBV12-5 and TRBJ2-1, is DARVTQTPRHKVTEMGQEVTMRCQPILGHNTVFWYRQTMMQGLELLAYFRNRAPLDDSGMPKDRFSAEMPDATLATLKIQPSEPRDSAVYFCASAQSFYNEQFFGPGTRLTVL.

This clonotype appeared a few times. J is TRBJ1-1 and V is TRBV10-3; 10 positions agree with TRBD1. CDR1 and CDR2 from the germline V gene are ENHRY and SYGVKD. This CDR3 region has 13 residues. V dropped 8 bases and J dropped 1; count of bases not matched to a gene: 1. CDR3 sequence reads: CAIGQGGNTEAFF. The DNA of the CDR3 is TGTGCCATCGGACAGGGGGGGAACACTGAAGCTTTCTTT.

The chain joins TRBV11-2 to TRBJ2-4; TRBD1 aligns across 10 bases. This CDR3 has 14 residues. The V gene end was trimmed by 5 bases and the J gene end by 4 bases; junction bases not matched to a gene: 2. CDR1 is SGHAT and CDR2 is FQNNGV in the germline V gene. The CDR3 DNA reads as TGTGCCAGCAGCGAGGACAGGGGGAAAAACATTCAGTACTTC. Translated: CASSEDRGKNIQYF.

This clonotype was found a few times. The genes are TRBV6-1 and TRBJ2-5, with no clear D. Trimming pared 7 bases from V and 5 bases from J, leaving 17 bases between. CDR3 length: 14 amino acids. Germline V CDR1 and CDR2: MNHNS, SASEGT. The chain's CDR3 is CASTPRPRGETQYF. CDR3 bases: TGTGCCAGCACCCCCCGACCCCGTGGGGAGACCCAGTACTTC.

This clonotype was seen only a few times. The rearrangement uses TRBV5-6 and TRBJ2-1; 10 bases line up with TRBD2. From germline, CDR1 is SGHDT and CDR2 YYEEEE. V lost 6 bases, J lost 0 bases, and 12 bases stayed unmatched. The CDR3 extends over 18 amino acids. This CDR3 is CASTDLAGALNSYNEQFF. The CDR3 DNA reads as TGTGCCAGCACCGATCTAGCGGGAGCGCTAAACTCCTACAATGAGCAGTTCTTC.

This clonotype has at least ten counts. The chain employs TRBV10-3 and TRBJ2-1, with 8 nucleotides matching TRBD1. CDR3 size: 15 residues. CDR1 and CDR2 (germline): ENHRY, SYGVKD. The trim removed 6 bases at V and 8 bases at J, leaving 12 bases unmatched. The CDR3 is CAIRPDRGEVDEQFF. In DNA form, the CDR3 reads TGTGCCATCAGACCCGACAGGGGAGAAGTCGATGAGCAGTTCTTC.

This clonotype was seen a few times. The V gene is TRBV4-1, the J gene TRBJ1-6; D remains unclear. Germline CDR1 MGHRA, CDR2 YSYEKL. Trimming cost V 8 bases and J 6 bases, with 11 bases left between them. The CDR3 has 13 residues. CDR3 nucleotides: TGCGCCAGCTCTGACCGGATTAATTCACCCCTCCACTTT. It specifies CASSDRINSPLHF.

This clonotype was detected only a few times. The chain employs TRBV10-2 and TRBJ2-7; D is possibly TRBD2 (6 bases). Germline lookup yields CDR1 WSHSY and CDR2 SAAADI. V was trimmed by 5 bases and J by 2 bases, leaving 16 bases between them. The CDR3 loop spans 15 amino acids. CDR3 in DNA: TGCGCCAGCAGTCGGTCGGCTAGCGATACCTACGAGCAGTACTTC. The encoded protein is CASSRSASDTYEQYF.

The V gene is TRBV27, the J gene TRBJ2-5; 14 bases match TRBD2. V lost 8 bases and J lost 5; bases outside the gene matches: 10. The CDR3 runs to 16 residues. Germline V lookup: CDR1 MNHEY, CDR2 SMNVEV (reference sequence). This CDR3 is CASRDGLAGGRETQYF. CDR3 in DNA: TGTGCCAGCCGAGACGGACTAGCGGGAGGTCGGGAGACCCAGTACTTC.

The rearrangement links TRBV24-1 to TRBJ2-1; 8 bases are a match to TRBD2. V dropped 5 bases and J dropped 2; count of bases not matched to a gene: 4. CDR1 is KGHDR and CDR2 is SFDVKD in the germline V gene. The CDR3 totals 15 residues. In DNA form, the CDR3 reads TGTGCCACCAGTGGGCAAGCGGGAGCCTACAATGAGCAGTTCTTC. Translated, it gives CATSGQAGAYNEQFF.

V is TRBV4-1 and J is TRBJ2-5, with 9 bases lining up with TRBD2. Trimming took 0 bases from V and 4 from J; bases not matched to a gene: 6. Germline V gene data show CDR1 as MGHRA and CDR2 as YSYEKL. The length of the CDR3 is 16 residues. The CDR3 coding sequence is TGCGCCAGCAGCCAAGAGCGGCTAGCGGGGCTAGAGACCCAGTACTTC. Its translation: CASSQERLAGLETQYF.

The chain recombines TRBV7-9 with TRBJ2-7; D call uncertain. The V end lost 1 base, the J end lost 5 bases, and 15 bases lay between the germline ends. The length of the CDR3 is 15 residues. Germline CDR1 is SEHNR and CDR2 is FQNEAQ (reference sequence). The chain's CDR3 is CASSLDSGFRDEQYV. Here the CDR3 DNA reads TGTGCCAGCAGCTTAGACTCTGGGTTTAGAGACGAGCAGTACGTC.

This clonotype was seen a few times. CDR3 amino acids: CASSRTGGLTYNEQFF. For the CDR3, the DNA is TGTGCCAGCAGCAGAACAGGGGGCTTGACCTACAATGAGCAGTTCTTC. This chain joins TRBV7-9 and TRBJ2-1, with TRBD1 matching 9 bases. V was clipped by 5 bases and J by 2 bases; unmatched bases: 7. There are 16 residues in the CDR3. The germline V gene encodes CDR1 SEHNR and CDR2 FQNEAQ (reference sequence).

This clonotype was seen a few times. The chain recombines TRBV24-1 with TRBJ1-1; D unresolved. CDR3 size: 13 residues. The V and J ends lost 7 bases and 6 bases respectively, with 14 bases between them. The germline V gene encodes CDR1 KGHDR and CDR2 SFDVKD. CDR3 sequence: CATRDGRTPEAFF. The CDR3 bases are TGTGCCACCAGGGACGGCCGAACGCCTGAAGCTTTCTTT.

The sample holds a few counts of this clonotype. This chain links TRBV10-3 with TRBJ1-2, with a possible D match to TRBD1 (5 bases). Germline V gene sequence: CDR1 ENHRY, CDR2 SYGVKD. The CDR3 is made up of 15 amino acids. The V gene lost 10 bases and the J gene lost 5 bases, with 23 bases spanning the gap. The CDR3 nucleotides are TGTGCCACCCATCAGAGAACAGGTGGGAGGTATGGCTACACCTTC. It translates to CATHQRTGGRYGYTF.

The chain is built from TRBV2 and TRBJ2-1, with no clear D. Trimming left V 6 bases short and J 0 bases short, with 15 bases between. Germline values: CDR1 SNHLY, CDR2 FYNNEI. This CDR3 has 16 residues. CDR3 sequence (DNA): TGTGCCAGCAGCTTGACCCGTGCAAGCTCCTACAATGAGCAGTTCTTC. Translating it yields CASSLTRASSYNEQFF.